A single sample is the source of the 18 T cell receptor beta chains below, sequenced in a study of blood T cell repertoires in COVID-19. The repertoire was sequenced with immunoSEQ multiplex PCR; TCRdb's copy has only in-frame clones and lacks some. The sample includes tens of thousands of clones, 85% to 90% of them seen just once. What was sequenced was peripheral blood. The source of these receptors is a man at least 80 years old with acute or convalescent COVID-19.

The chain employs TRBV9 and TRBJ2-1, with 9 bases identical to TRBD1. Germline CDR1 reads SGDLS; CDR2 reads YYNGEE. This CDR3 comprises 15 residues. V gave up 2 bases and J gave up 6 bases; unmatched junction bases: 6. The CDR3 loop reads CASSVRTGDFNEQFF. CDR3 bases: TGTGCCAGCAGCGTCCGGACAGGGGATTTCAATGAGCAGTTCTTC. Full variable domain (outside the CDR3, taken from reference TRBV9 and TRBJ2-1): DSGVTQTPKHLITATGQRVTLRCSPRSGDLSVYWYQQSLDQGLQFLIQYYNGEERAKGNILERFSAQQFPDLHSELNLSSLELGDSALYFCASSVRTGDFNEQFFGPGTRLTVL.

The V gene is TRBV29-1, the J gene TRBJ2-5, with 11 bases matching TRBD2. This CDR3 spans 16 amino acids. The V segment lost 4 bases and the J segment 4 bases; nucleotides outside the gene matches: 11. From germline, CDR1 is SQVTM and CDR2 ANQGSEA. The CDR3 coding sequence is TGCAGCGTTGCGAAGGGGCTAGCGGGAGGTTCAGAGACCCAGTACTTC. This encodes CSVAKGLAGGSETQYF.

This chain uses TRBV20-1 with TRBJ2-7; a weak D match, TRBD1 (6 bases). The CDR3 totals 11 residues. The germline V and J ends were trimmed by 6 bases and 6 bases, with 12 bases remaining between them. CDR1 and CDR2 from the germline V gene are DFQATT and SNEGSKA (reference sequence). The CDR3 DNA sequence: TGCAGTGCGGAACAGGGAAGCGAGCAGTACTTC. Its translation is CSAEQGSEQYF.

This chain links TRBV27 with TRBJ2-7; the match to TRBD1 covers 10 bases. Germline CDR1 and CDR2: MNHEY and SMNVEV (reference sequence). The CDR3 covers 16 residues. The trim removed 2 bases at V and 5 bases at J, leaving 9 bases unmatched. The CDR3 DNA follows: TGTGCCAGCAGTTTAAGGGTCGGGACAGGGGCGAACGAGCAGTACTTC. Its protein product is CASSLRVGTGANEQYF.

The CDR3 nucleotides are TGCGCCAGCAGCTTTGACTTCCCAACCGGGGAGCTGTTTTTT. Its translation: CASSFDFPTGELFF. The chain recombines TRBV5-1 with TRBJ2-2; no definite D call. The CDR3 loop spans 14 amino acids. Germline CDR1 and CDR2: SGHRS and YFSETQ. The ends were cut back, 2 bases at V and 5 bases at J, with 10 bases in the middle. Combining the CDR3 with reference TRBV5-1 and TRBJ2-2 gives the whole variable domain KAGVTQTPRYLIKTRGQQVTLSCSPISGHRSVSWYQQTPGQGLQFLFEYFSETQRNKGNFPGRFSGRQFSNSRSEMNVSTLELGDSALYLCASSFDFPTGELFFGEGSRLTVL.

The V gene is TRBV5-1, the J gene TRBJ1-3; 7 bases agree with TRBD1. The germline CDR1 and CDR2 sequences are SGHRS and YFSETQ. Trimming took 4 bases from V and 4 from J; bases not matched to a gene: 11. There are 16 residues in the CDR3. The CDR3 DNA follows: TGCGCCAGCAGCCCGGGACAGTCAGGATTCGGAAACACCATATATTTT. Its translation is CASSPGQSGFGNTIYF.

The chain employs TRBV25-1 and TRBJ1-3; D gene unclear. The CDR3 is made up of 14 amino acids. Germline CDR1 and CDR2: MGHDK and SYGVNS. Trimming left V 2 bases short and J 0 bases short, with 5 bases between. This chain's CDR3 is CASSEGSSGNTIYF. The CDR3, as DNA: TGTGCCAGCAGTGAAGGGAGCTCTGGAAACACCATATATTTT.

The chain couples TRBV27 to TRBJ2-2; 9 positions agree with TRBD2. The J segment lost 4 bases and the V segment lost 1 base, leaving 7 bases of the junction unmatched. Looked up from germline, CDR1 is MNHEY and CDR2 is SMNVEV (reference sequence). The CDR3 is 17 amino acids. The DNA of the CDR3 is TGTGCCAGCAGTTTATTCGCCGCGGGGGGGATCACCGGGGAGCTGTTTTTT. Encoded protein: CASSLFAAGGITGELFF.

The J gene is TRBJ2-5, the V gene TRBV18; possibly TRBD2 for D (6 bases). Germline CDR1 reads KGHSH; CDR2 reads LQKENI. This CDR3 comprises 15 residues. Trimming cost V 3 bases and J 2 bases, with 13 bases left between them. CDR3 region: CASSPWASAQETQYF. CDR3 coding DNA: TGTGCCAGCTCACCGTGGGCTAGCGCTCAAGAGACCCAGTACTTC.

The V gene is TRBV2, the J gene TRBJ2-3; D is possibly TRBD2 (6 bases). Germline V gene lookup returns CDR1 SNHLY and CDR2 FYNNEI. There are 16 residues in the CDR3. V was shortened by 4 bases and J by 4 bases, with 18 bases between the two germline ends. The CDR3 DNA follows: TGTGCCAGCAGTGGACAGCGGGTTTCCTTAGCAGATACGCAGTATTTT. Translated: CASSGQRVSLADTQYF.

The V gene is TRBV28, the J gene TRBJ2-3, with a possible D match to TRBD1 (6 bases). The V gene lost 3 bases and the J gene lost 5 bases, with 9 bases spanning the gap. Germline V lookup: CDR1 MDHEN, CDR2 SYDVKM. The CDR3 is made up of 13 amino acids. CDR3 bases: TGTGCCAGCAGTTTGGGGGCAGGAGATACGCAGTATTTT. Translated, it gives CASSLGAGDTQYF.

Many counts were recorded for this clone. V usage is TRBV4-1 and J usage is TRBJ2-7; 8 positions match TRBD2. From germline, CDR1 is MGHRA and CDR2 YSYEKL. CDR3 length equals 13 residues. The junction had 2 bases not matched to a gene; V was cut back by 4 bases and J by 3 bases. CDR3 nucleotides: TGCGCCAGCAGCCTTAGCGGGGACTACGAGCAGTACTTC. Translated: CASSLSGDYEQYF.

The rearrangement links TRBV6-5 to TRBJ2-1; D uncertain. This CDR3 has 15 amino acids. The germline V and J ends were trimmed by 4 bases and 8 bases, with 18 bases remaining between them. Germline-derived CDR1 and CDR2 are MNHEY and SVGAGI. In DNA form, the CDR3 reads TGTGCCAGCAGTTCATCCCATTTGAGGTACTATGAGCAGTTCTTC. Protein: CASSSSHLRYYEQFF.

By its share, this clone is medium-sized. The chain joins TRBV10-1 to TRBJ2-7; D is undetermined. The V end lost 2 bases, the J end lost 4 bases, and 15 bases lay between the germline ends. This CDR3 is built from 15 residues. Germline values: CDR1 WNHNN, CDR2 SYGVQD (reference sequence). The CDR3: CASSETPGDSYEQYF. Written as DNA, the CDR3 is TGCGCCAGCAGTGAGACACCGGGTGATTCTTACGAGCAGTACTTC.

This sequence joins TRBV9 and TRBJ2-7, with D perhaps TRBD1 (6 bases). Germline V lookup: CDR1 SGDLS, CDR2 YYNGEE. V gave up 1 base and J gave up 1 base, with 12 bases separating them. The CDR3 contains 15 residues. CDR3 amino acids: CASSVSGQPSYEQYF. The CDR3 DNA sequence: TGTGCCAGCAGCGTATCTGGACAGCCTTCCTACGAGCAGTACTTC.

This clone appeared a single time. J is TRBJ2-5 and V is TRBV18, with 7 positions matching TRBD1. The CDR3 covers 16 residues. Germline CDR1 and CDR2: KGHSH and LQKENI. The ends lost 3 bases at V and 1 base at J; junction bases unmatched: 8. This CDR3 reads CASSPGQATSQETQYF. As DNA, the CDR3 is TGTGCCAGCTCACCCGGACAGGCGACGTCCCAAGAGACCCAGTACTTC.

The chain carries TRBV9 and TRBJ2-3; D unresolved. Germline-derived CDR1 and CDR2 are SGDLS and YYNGEE. This CDR3 comprises 14 residues. V shed 2 bases and J shed 6 bases, with 13 bases lying between them. CDR3 residues: CASSVRLAGDTQYF. CDR3 coding DNA: TGTGCCAGCAGCGTTAGACTTGCTGGCGATACGCAGTATTTT.

The chain recombines TRBV27 with TRBJ2-3, with D perhaps TRBD1 (6 bases). This CDR3 region has 12 residues. From germline, CDR1 is MNHEY and CDR2 SMNVEV (reference sequence). The V and J ends lost 4 bases and 13 bases respectively, with 15 bases between them. CDR3 sequence (DNA): TGTGCCAGCAGTTCGACCATCGGGACAAAGTATTTT. It codes for CASSSTIGTKYF.